This T cell receptor beta chain appears in the sequencing data of a study of cytomegalovirus exposure and HLA in healthy donors. Study-wide findings and caveats: Using a false discovery rate of 0.05, a later analysis showed that about 16,000 TCR beta sequences were associated with HLA alleles. The authors listed about 170 TCR beta chains as cytomegalovirus-associated.

Note on this clone: Its antigen is not identified.

PCR primers comprised 60 Vbeta and 13 Jbeta primers. Clones were read by immunoSEQ multiplex PCR, and TCRdb kept only the in-frame ones, dropping some. This repertoire shows about 210,000 clones, roughly 82% found once; its top ten account for 6%. Healthy bone marrow donors made up the donor group. Per the germline V gene, CDR1 is MGHDK and CDR2 is SYGVNS. V lost 4 bases and J 4 bases, leaving 8 bases between the germline ends. The CDR3 contains 13 residues. The chain has TRBV25-1 and TRBJ2-1; weak D call: TRBD2 (5 bases). The material sequenced was PBMCs. This sequence was found in a middle-aged man in good health and CMV-seropositive. The CDR3 coding sequence is TGTGCCAGCAGTGTTGGAGGTTACAATGAGCAGTTCTTC. This gives the protein CASSVGGYNEQFF.